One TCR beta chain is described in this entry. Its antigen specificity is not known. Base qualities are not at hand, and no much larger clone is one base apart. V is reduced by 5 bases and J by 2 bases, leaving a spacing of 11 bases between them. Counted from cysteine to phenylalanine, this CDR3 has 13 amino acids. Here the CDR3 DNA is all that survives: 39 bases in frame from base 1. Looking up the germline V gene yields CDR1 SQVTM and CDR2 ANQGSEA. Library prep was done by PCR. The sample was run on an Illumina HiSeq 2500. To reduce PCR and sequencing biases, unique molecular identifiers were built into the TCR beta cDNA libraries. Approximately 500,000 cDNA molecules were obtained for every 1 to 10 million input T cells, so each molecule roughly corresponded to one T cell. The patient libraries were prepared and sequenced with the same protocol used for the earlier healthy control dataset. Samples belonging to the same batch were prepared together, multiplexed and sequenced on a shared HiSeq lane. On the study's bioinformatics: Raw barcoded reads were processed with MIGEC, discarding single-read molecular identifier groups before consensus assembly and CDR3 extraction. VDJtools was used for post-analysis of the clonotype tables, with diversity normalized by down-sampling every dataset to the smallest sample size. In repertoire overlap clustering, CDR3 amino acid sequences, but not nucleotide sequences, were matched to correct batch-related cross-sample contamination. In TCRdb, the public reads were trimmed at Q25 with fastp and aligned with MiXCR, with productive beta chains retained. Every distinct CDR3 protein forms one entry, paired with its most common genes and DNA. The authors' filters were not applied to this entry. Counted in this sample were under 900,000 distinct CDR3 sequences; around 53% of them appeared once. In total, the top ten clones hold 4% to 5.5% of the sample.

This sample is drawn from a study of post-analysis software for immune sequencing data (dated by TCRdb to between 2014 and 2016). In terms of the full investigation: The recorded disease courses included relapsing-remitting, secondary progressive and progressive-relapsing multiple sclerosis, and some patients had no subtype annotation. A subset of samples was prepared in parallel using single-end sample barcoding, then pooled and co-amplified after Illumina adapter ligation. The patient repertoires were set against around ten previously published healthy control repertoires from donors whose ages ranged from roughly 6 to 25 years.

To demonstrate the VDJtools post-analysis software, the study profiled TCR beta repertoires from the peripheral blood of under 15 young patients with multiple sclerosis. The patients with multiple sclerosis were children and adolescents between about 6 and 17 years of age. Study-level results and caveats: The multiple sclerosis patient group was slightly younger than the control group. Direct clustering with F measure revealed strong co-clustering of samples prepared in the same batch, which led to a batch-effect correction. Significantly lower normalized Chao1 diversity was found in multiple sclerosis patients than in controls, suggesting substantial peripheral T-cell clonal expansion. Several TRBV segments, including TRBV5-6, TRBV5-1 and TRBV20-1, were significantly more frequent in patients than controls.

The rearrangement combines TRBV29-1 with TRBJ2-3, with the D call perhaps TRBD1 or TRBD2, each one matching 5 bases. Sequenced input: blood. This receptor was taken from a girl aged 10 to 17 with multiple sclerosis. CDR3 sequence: CSVWQGDTDTQYF. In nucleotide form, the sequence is TGCAGCGTTTGGCAGGGAGACACAGATACGCAGTATTTT.